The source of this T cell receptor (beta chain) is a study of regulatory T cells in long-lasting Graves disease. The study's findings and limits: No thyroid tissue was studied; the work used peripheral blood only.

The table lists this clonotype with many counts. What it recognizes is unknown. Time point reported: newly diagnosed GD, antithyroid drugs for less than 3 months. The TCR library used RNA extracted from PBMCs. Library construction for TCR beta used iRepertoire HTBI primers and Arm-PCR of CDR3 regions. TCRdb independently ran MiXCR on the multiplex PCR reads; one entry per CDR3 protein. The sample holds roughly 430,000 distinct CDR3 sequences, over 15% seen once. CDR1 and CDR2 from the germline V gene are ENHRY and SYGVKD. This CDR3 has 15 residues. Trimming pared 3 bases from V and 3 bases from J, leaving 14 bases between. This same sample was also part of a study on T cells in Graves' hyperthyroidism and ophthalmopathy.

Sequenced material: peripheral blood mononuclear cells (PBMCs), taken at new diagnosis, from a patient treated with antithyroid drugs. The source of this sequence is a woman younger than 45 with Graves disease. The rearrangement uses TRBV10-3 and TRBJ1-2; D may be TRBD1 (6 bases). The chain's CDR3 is CAISDRGVGDYGYTF. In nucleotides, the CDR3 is TGTGCCATCAGTGATAGGGGGGTCGGGGACTATGGCTACACCTTC.